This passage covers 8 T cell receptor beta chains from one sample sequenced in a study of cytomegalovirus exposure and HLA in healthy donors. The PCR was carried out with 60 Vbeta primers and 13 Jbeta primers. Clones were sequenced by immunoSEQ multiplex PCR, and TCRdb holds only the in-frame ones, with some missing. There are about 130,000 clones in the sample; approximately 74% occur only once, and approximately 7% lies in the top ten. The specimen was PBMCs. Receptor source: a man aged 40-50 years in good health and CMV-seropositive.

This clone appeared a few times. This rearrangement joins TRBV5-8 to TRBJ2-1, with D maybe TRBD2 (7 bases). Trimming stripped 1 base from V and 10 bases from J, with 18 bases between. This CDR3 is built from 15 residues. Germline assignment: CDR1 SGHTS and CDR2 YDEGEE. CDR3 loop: CASSLNIGGRQEQFF. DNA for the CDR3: TGTGCCAGCAGCTTGAACATCGGGGGGCGGCAAGAGCAGTTCTTC.

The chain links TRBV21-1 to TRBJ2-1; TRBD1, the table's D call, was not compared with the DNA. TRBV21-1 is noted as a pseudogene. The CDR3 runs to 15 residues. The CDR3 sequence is CASSPRGGPPNEQFF. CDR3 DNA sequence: TGTGCCAGCAGCCCCCGAGGGGGTCCTCCTAATGAGCAGTTCTTC.

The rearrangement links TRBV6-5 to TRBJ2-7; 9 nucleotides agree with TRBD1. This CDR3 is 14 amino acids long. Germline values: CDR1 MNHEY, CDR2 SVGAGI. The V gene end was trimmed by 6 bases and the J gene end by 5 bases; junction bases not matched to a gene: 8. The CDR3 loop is CASRRGTGYHEQYF. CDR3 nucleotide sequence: TGTGCCAGCAGACGAGGGACAGGGTATCACGAGCAGTACTTC.

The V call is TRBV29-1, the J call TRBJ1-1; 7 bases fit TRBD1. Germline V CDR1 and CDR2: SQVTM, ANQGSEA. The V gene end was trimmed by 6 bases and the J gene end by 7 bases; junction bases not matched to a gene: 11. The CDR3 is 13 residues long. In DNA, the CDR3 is TGCAGCGTCGTGGGACAGTTCGCCCTTGAAGCTTTCTTT. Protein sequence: CSVVGQFALEAFF.

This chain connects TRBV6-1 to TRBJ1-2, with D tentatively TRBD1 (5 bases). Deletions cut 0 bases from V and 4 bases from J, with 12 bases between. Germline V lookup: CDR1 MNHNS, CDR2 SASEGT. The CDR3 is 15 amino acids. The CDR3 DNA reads TGTGCCAGCAGTGAAGCGCTTGGGGCCATCTATGGCTACACCTTC. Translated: CASSEALGAIYGYTF.

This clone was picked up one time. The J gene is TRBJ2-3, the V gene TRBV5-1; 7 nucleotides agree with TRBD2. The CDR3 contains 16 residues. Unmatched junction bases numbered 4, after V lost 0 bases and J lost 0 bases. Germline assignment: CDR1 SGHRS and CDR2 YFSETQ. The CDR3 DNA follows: TGCGCCAGCAGCTTGGCCCTTAGCGGGAGCACAGATACGCAGTATTTT. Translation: CASSLALSGSTDTQYF.

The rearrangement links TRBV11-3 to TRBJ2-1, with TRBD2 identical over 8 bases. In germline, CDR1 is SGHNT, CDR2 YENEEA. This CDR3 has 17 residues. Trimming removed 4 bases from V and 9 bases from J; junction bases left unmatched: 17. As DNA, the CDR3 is TGTGCCAGCAGCTCACCTAAGACTAACGGGGGGGCAAGTGAGCAGTTCTTC. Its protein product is CASSSPKTNGGASEQFF. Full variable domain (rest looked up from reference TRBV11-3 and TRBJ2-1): EAGVVQSPRYKIIEKKQPVAFWCNPISGHNTLYWYLQNLGQGPELLIRYENEEAVDDSQLPKDRFSAERLKGVDSTLKIQPAELGDSAVYLCASSSPKTNGGASEQFFGPGTRLTVL.

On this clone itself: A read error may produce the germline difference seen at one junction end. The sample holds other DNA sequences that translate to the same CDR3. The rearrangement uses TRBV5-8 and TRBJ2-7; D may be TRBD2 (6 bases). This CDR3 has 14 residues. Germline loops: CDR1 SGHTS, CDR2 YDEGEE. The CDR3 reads CASRTGTPTYEQYF. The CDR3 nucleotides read TGCGCCAGCCGGACCGGGACTCCGACCTACGAGCAGTACTTC. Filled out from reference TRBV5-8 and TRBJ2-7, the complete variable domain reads EAGVTQSPTHLIKTRGQQATLRCSPISGHTSVYWYQQALGLGLQFLLWYDEGEERNRGNFPPRFSGRQFPNYSSELNVNALELEDSALYLCASRTGTPTYEQYFGPGTRLTVT.